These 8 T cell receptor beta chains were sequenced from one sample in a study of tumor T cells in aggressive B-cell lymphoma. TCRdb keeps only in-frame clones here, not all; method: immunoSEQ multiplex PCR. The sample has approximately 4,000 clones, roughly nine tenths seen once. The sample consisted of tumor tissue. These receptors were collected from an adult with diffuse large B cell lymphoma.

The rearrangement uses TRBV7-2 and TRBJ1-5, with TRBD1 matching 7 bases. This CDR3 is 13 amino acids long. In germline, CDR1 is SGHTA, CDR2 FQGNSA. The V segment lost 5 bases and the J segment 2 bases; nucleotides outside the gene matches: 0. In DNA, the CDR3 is TGTGCCAGCAGCGGACAGGGCAATCAGCCCCAGCATTTT. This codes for CASSGQGNQPQHF.

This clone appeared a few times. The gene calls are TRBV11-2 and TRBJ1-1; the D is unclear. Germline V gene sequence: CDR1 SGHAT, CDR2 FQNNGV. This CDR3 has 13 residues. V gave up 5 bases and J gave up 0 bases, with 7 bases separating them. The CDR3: CASSLTMNTEAFF. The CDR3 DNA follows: TGTGCCAGCAGCCTAACCATGAACACTGAAGCTTTCTTT.

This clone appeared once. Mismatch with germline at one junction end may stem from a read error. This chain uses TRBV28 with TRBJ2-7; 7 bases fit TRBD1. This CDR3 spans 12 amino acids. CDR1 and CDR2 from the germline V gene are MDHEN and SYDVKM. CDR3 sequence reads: CASSQQGQSKIF. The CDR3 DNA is TGTGCCAGCAGCCAACAGGGACAGTCGAAAATCTTC.

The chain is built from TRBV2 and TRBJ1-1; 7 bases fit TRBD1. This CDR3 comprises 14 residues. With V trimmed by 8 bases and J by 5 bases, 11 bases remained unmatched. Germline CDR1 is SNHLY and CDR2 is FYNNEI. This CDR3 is CASQRQGLGTEAFF. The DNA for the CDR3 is TGTGCCAGCCAAAGACAGGGCCTTGGTACTGAAGCTTTCTTT.

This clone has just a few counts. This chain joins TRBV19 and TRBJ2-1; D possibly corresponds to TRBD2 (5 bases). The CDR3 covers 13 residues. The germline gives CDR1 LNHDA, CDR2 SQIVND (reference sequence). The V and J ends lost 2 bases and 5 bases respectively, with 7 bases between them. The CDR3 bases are TGTGCCAGTAGTATATCGGGGAACAATGAGCAGTTCTTC. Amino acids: CASSISGNNEQFF.

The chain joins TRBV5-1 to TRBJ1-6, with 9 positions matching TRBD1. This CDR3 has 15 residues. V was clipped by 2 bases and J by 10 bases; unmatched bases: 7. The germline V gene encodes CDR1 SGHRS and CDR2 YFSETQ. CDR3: CASSLGTGRESPLHF. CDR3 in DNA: TGCGCCAGCAGCTTAGGGACAGGGCGAGAGTCACCCCTCCACTTT.

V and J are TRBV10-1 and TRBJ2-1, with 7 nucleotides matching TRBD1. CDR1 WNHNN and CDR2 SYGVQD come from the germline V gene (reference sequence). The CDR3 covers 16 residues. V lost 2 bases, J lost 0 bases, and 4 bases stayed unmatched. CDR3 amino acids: CASSEAGGSSYNEQFF. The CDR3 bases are TGCGCCAGCAGTGAGGCAGGGGGAAGCTCCTACAATGAGCAGTTCTTC.

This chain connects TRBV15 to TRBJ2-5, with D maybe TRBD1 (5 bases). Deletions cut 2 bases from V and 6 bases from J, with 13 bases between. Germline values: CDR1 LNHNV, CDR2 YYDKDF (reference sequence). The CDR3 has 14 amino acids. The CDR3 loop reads CATSRPQVMKTQYF. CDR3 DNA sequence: TGTGCCACCAGCAGACCACAGGTAATGAAGACCCAGTACTTC.